The 25 T cell receptor beta chains listed next were all sequenced from one sample in a study of shared clonotypes between healthy human individuals. The method was immunoSEQ multiplex PCR; TCRdb's version includes in-frame clones alone and lacks a portion of them. The table has some 1,100,000 clones, about 80% seen once; the top ten hold 0.4% to 0.55%. Input material: memory CD4+ T cells from PBMCs. Subset defined: CD45RA-negative fraction. Receptor source: a young man in good health. Some clones in this sample may be carry-over from other donors' samples.

V is TRBV2 and J is TRBJ1-6; D uncertain. Trimming shortened V by 6 bases and J by 10 bases, and 16 bases separated the two germline ends. Germline V CDR1 and CDR2: SNHLY, FYNNEI. This CDR3 region has 14 residues. For the CDR3, the DNA is TGTGCCAGCAGAGGTCCCCTGGCCGGGTCACCCCTCCACTTT. Translating gives CASRGPLAGSPLHF.

The rearrangement links TRBV21-1 to TRBJ1-2. TRBV21-1 corresponds to a pseudogene. This CDR3 is 11 amino acids long. This CDR3 reads CASSKALAHTF. CDR3 nucleotide sequence: TGTGCCAGCAGCAAAGCGTTAGCGCACACCTTC.

The genes are TRBV10-3 and TRBJ2-7; the D gene is possibly TRBD2 (5 bases). CDR1 and CDR2 from the germline V gene are ENHRY and SYGVKD. The V and J ends lost 3 bases and 2 bases respectively, with 14 bases between them. The CDR3 is 15 amino acids. DNA for the CDR3: TGTGCCATCAGTGATACTCGGGGTTTAGCCTACGAGCAGTACTTC. It translates to CAISDTRGLAYEQYF.

The chain combines TRBV5-1 with TRBJ2-3; a possible D gene is TRBD2 (5 bases). V was shortened by 3 bases and J by 0 bases, with 14 bases between the two germline ends. Germline lookup yields CDR1 SGHRS and CDR2 YFSETQ. The CDR3 runs to 16 residues. The chain's CDR3 is CASSSATLASTDTQYF. CDR3 sequence (DNA): TGCGCCAGCAGCTCAGCTACTTTAGCGAGCACAGATACGCAGTATTTT.

This chain connects TRBV5-8 to TRBJ1-5; 8 positions match TRBD1. With 4 bases clipped from V and 4 bases from J, the junction kept 7 bases outside the gene matches. The CDR3 runs 15 residues. CDR1 SGHTS and CDR2 YDEGEE come from the germline V gene. The CDR3 region has the DNA TGTGCCAGCAGCGACCCCGGGACAGGAAATCAGCCCCAGCATTTT. This gives the protein CASSDPGTGNQPQHF. The entire variable domain, with the rest obtained from reference TRBV5-8 and TRBJ1-5, is as follows: EAGVTQSPTHLIKTRGQQATLRCSPISGHTSVYWYQQALGLGLQFLLWYDEGEERNRGNFPPRFSGRQFPNYSSELNVNALELEDSALYLCASSDPGTGNQPQHFGDGTRLSIL.

This clone has only a few counts. For the CDR3, the DNA is TGCAGCGTTGAGCTCCCTGAGCGAGAAGCTTTCTTT. As protein: CSVELPEREAFF. The V and J genes are TRBV29-1 and TRBJ1-1; D is ambiguous. The CDR3 has 12 residues. Germline CDR1 reads SQVTM; CDR2 reads ANQGSEA. V lost 3 bases to trimming and J lost 8 bases, with 13 bases between them.

The chain joins TRBV2 to TRBJ2-4; D might be TRBD1 (6 bases). The CDR3 is made up of 16 amino acids. The ends were cut back, 2 bases at V and 0 bases at J, with 11 bases in the middle. CDR1 and CDR2 (germline): SNHLY, FYNNEI. The CDR3: CASSELGQIAKNIQYF. In nucleotides, the CDR3 is TGTGCCAGCAGTGAATTAGGACAGATAGCCAAAAACATTCAGTACTTC.

This rearrangement joins TRBV2 to TRBJ2-7; D is undetermined. The CDR3 totals 13 residues. Germline V gene data show CDR1 as SNHLY and CDR2 as FYNNEI. V was pared by 4 bases and J by 1 base, with 8 bases between. CDR3 protein: CASSAPTSYEQYF. In DNA, the CDR3 is TGTGCCAGCAGTGCCCCGACTTCCTACGAGCAGTACTTC.

The chain's CDR3 is CASSPPGRVIGNTEAFF. DNA of the CDR3: TGTGCCAGCTCACCACCTGGACGGGTAATAGGGAACACTGAAGCTTTCTTT. V and J are TRBV18 and TRBJ1-1; D gene uncertain. Germline V lookup: CDR1 KGHSH, CDR2 LQKENI. This CDR3 is built from 17 residues. The ends were cut back, 0 bases at V and 1 base at J, with 15 bases in the middle.

This clone was detected a few times. The V call is TRBV4-1, the J call TRBJ1-3; D remains ambiguous. The CDR3 has 15 residues. CDR1 MGHRA and CDR2 YSYEKL come from the germline V gene. The V gene lost 1 base and the J gene lost 4 bases, with 11 bases spanning the gap. The CDR3 spells CASSQVQGRGNTIYF. CDR3 nucleotide sequence: TGCGCCAGCAGCCAAGTCCAAGGGCGCGGAAACACCATATATTTT.

With respect to this clone: It is likely a read error: a sequence one base away is far more abundant. Other DNA variants within this sample encode the same CDR3. The V and J genes are TRBV20-1 and TRBJ2-5; D remains unclear. The CDR3 spans 11 residues. Germline V gene lookup returns CDR1 DFQATT and CDR2 SNEGSKA (reference sequence). The V gene lost 3 bases and the J gene lost 5 bases, with 7 bases spanning the gap. Written as DNA, the CDR3 is TGCAGTGCTAGTCCCGGGGAGACCCAGTACTTC. Protein sequence: CSASPGETQYF.

V is TRBV29-1 and J is TRBJ2-5, with D possibly matching TRBD1 (6 bases). V gave up 7 bases and J gave up 1 base, with 10 bases separating them. CDR1 and CDR2 (germline): SQVTM, ANQGSEA. This CDR3 is built from 12 residues. DNA for the CDR3: TGCAGCGCCCGGACAGCCCAAGAGACCCAGTACTTC. As protein: CSARTAQETQYF.

In its sample, this clone was seen once. This chain links TRBV6-5 with TRBJ2-5; D possibly corresponds to TRBD2 (6 bases). V was pared by 4 bases and J by 3 bases, with 12 bases between. The CDR3 spans 14 residues. The V gene's germline CDR1 is MNHEY and CDR2 SVGAGI. CDR3 nucleotide sequence: TGTGCCAGCAGTTCCCCCGGGACTGAAGAGACCCAGTACTTC. It yields the protein CASSSPGTEETQYF.

The CDR3 bases are TGCGCCAGCAGCTCAGTTAGCGGACAGGGCGAGACCCAGTACTTC. Translated: CASSSVSGQGETQYF. V is TRBV5-1 and J is TRBJ2-5; 8 nucleotides align to TRBD1. V lost 3 bases to trimming and J lost 5 bases; unmatched junction nucleotides: 9. The CDR3 contains 15 residues. The germline CDR1 and CDR2 sequences are SGHRS and YFSETQ.

The chain recombines TRBV29-1 with TRBJ1-2; D unclear. Per germline, CDR1 SQVTM and CDR2 ANQGSEA. This CDR3 contains 14 residues. The V end lost 1 base, the J end lost 2 bases, and 11 bases lay between the germline ends. The CDR3 sequence is CSVEVDGRNYGYTF. The CDR3 DNA is TGCAGCGTTGAAGTCGATGGGAGAAACTATGGCTACACCTTC.

The chain joins TRBV9 to TRBJ2-5; D possibly uses TRBD1 or TRBD2 (5 bases each). Trimming removed 0 bases from V and 2 bases from J, with 11 bases in between. This CDR3 region has 15 residues. From germline, CDR1 is SGDLS and CDR2 YYNGEE. The CDR3: CASSVEGRGQETQYF. In DNA form, the CDR3 reads TGTGCCAGCAGCGTAGAGGGACGAGGACAAGAGACCCAGTACTTC.

The chain employs TRBV4-2 and TRBJ2-1, with D maybe TRBD2 (5 bases). This CDR3 has 18 residues. CDR1 LGHNA and CDR2 YNFKEQ come from the germline V gene. Trimming removed 1 base at V and 3 bases at J, with 19 bases between. Written as DNA, the CDR3 is TGTGCCAGCAGCCAAGGGCCTAGCCGGTTCGCTCTCTACAATGAGCAGTTCTTC. This translates into CASSQGPSRFALYNEQFF.

CDR3 DNA: TGTGCCAGCAGTATCAGGGGGATGGGGGGAGTCGAGCAGTACTTC. Translating it yields CASSIRGMGGVEQYF. The chain employs TRBV28 and TRBJ2-7; D may be TRBD1 (7 bases). V was cut by 5 bases and J by 6 bases, with 20 bases left in between. The germline V gene has CDR1 MDHEN and CDR2 SYDVKM. The CDR3 contains 15 residues.

The J gene is TRBJ1-2, the V gene TRBV7-9, with D perhaps TRBD1 (5 bases). Trimming removed 7 bases at V and 3 bases at J, with 18 bases between. This CDR3 region has 15 residues. Germline CDR1 is SEHNR and CDR2 is FQNEAQ (reference sequence). The CDR3: CASIPGGAGHYGYTF. CDR3 DNA sequence: TGTGCCAGCATCCCTGGAGGGGCAGGCCACTATGGCTACACCTTC.

The chain is built from TRBV28 and TRBJ2-1; 7 bases match TRBD2. V shed 4 bases and J 5 bases; nucleotides not matched to a gene: 5. Germline assignment: CDR1 MDHEN and CDR2 SYDVKM. The CDR3 contains 14 residues. For the CDR3, the DNA is TGTGCCAGCAGTTCGGGAGGCAGGGACAATGAGCAGTTCTTC. Translating gives CASSSGGRDNEQFF.

This rearrangement joins TRBV5-6 to TRBJ1-4; unclear D gene. Germline V gene lookup returns CDR1 SGHDT and CDR2 YYEEEE. V was cut by 1 base and J by 5 bases, with 9 bases left in between. This CDR3 is built from 14 residues. CDR3 region: CASSLRAVNEKLFF. DNA of the CDR3: TGTGCCAGCAGCTTGAGGGCGGTCAATGAAAAACTGTTTTTT.

In nucleotides, the CDR3 is TGTGCCAGCAGCTTGAGATCCGGGCCCTTTGTAGGAGCTTTCTTT. Translating gives CASSLRSGPFVGAFF. The V and J genes are TRBV11-2 and TRBJ1-1; D is unclear. CDR1 is SGHAT and CDR2 is FQNNGV in the germline V gene. Between the trimmed V and J ends, which lost 3 bases and 10 bases, there was a span of 21 bases. This CDR3 spans 15 amino acids.

The CDR3 nucleotides read TGTGCCAGCAGTGAAGGACAGGAGAACACTGAAGCTTTCTTT. This codes for CASSEGQENTEAFF. This chain connects TRBV6-1 to TRBJ1-1; TRBD1 might be the D (6 bases). This CDR3 contains 14 residues. V lost 1 base and J 1 base, leaving 7 bases between the germline ends. The germline V gene encodes CDR1 MNHNS and CDR2 SASEGT.

V gene TRBV5-1 combines with J gene TRBJ2-7; 11 bases match TRBD1. The CDR3 extends over 15 amino acids. The V segment lost 0 bases and the J segment 7 bases; nucleotides outside the gene matches: 6. Per germline, CDR1 SGHRS and CDR2 YFSETQ. As DNA, the CDR3 is TGCGCCAGCAGCTTGGCCGGACAGGGGGCATGGGAGCAGTACTTC. Protein: CASSLAGQGAWEQYF.

This clone has a handful of counts. Other DNA sequences from this sample encode an identical CDR3 as well. V and J are TRBV6-6 and TRBJ2-7; TRBD1 matches 11 bases. The trim removed 4 bases at V and 3 bases at J, leaving 2 bases unmatched. The CDR3 consists of 14 residues. Germline-derived CDR1 and CDR2 are MNHNY and SVGAGI (reference sequence). CDR3 amino acids: CASSSGTGGYEQYF. The CDR3 DNA follows: TGTGCCAGCAGTTCAGGGACAGGGGGCTACGAGCAGTACTTC.